The 26 T cell receptor beta chains below were found in one sample sequenced in a study of T cell responses to AZD1222 COVID-19 vaccine. Sequenced by immunoSEQ multiplex PCR; TCRdb stores in-frame clones only, minus some. The table has approximately 100,000 clones, about 89% seen once. This material consisted of peripheral blood, taken on day 0 of AZD1222 vaccination. Source of these receptors: an adult in good health.

The CDR3 is CASSLEGGKFF. The CDR3 region has the DNA TGCGCCAGCAGCTTGGAAGGAGGGAAGTTCTTC. The chain employs TRBV5-1 and TRBJ2-1; TRBD2 might be the D (6 bases). The V and J ends lost 0 bases and 14 bases respectively, with 9 bases between them. This CDR3 contains 11 residues. Germline-derived CDR1 and CDR2 are SGHRS and YFSETQ.

This chain joins TRBV5-4 and TRBJ1-1, with a weak D call TRBD1 (5 bases). The germline V gene has CDR1 SGHNT and CDR2 YYREEE (reference sequence). V was clipped by 2 bases and J by 4 bases, with 9 bases between them. This CDR3 region has 13 residues. CDR3 DNA sequence: TGTGCCAGCAGCTTTTACGGGGGCACTGAAGCTTTCTTT. Protein: CASSFYGGTEAFF. The variable domain in full, completed from reference TRBV5-4 and TRBJ1-1, reads ETGVTQSPTHLIKTRGQQVTLRCSSQSGHNTVSWYQQALGQGPQFIFQYYREEENGRGNFPPRFSGLQFPNYSSELNVNALELDDSALYLCASSFYGGTEAFFGQGTRLTVV.

J is TRBJ1-2 and V is TRBV10-3, with TRBD1 identical over 8 bases. CDR3 length equals 14 residues. Germline V gene lookup returns CDR1 ENHRY and CDR2 SYGVKD. Trimming at V came to 5 bases and at J to 4 bases, leaving 6 bases not matched to a gene. Written as DNA, the CDR3 is TGTGCCATCAGTTCAGGGGGCACAGGCTATGGCTACACCTTC. Translated, it gives CAISSGGTGYGYTF.

The CDR3 DNA reads TGTGCCAGCCTGGGAAGGGGACCTAGCACAGATACGCAGTATTTT. Its translation is CASLGRGPSTDTQYF. This rearrangement joins TRBV7-9 to TRBJ2-3; D may be TRBD1 or TRBD2 (5 bases each). This CDR3 region has 15 residues. V lost 8 bases and J lost 0, with 15 bases in between. CDR1 and CDR2 (germline): SEHNR, FQNEAQ (reference sequence).

Comment on this clone: Other DNA sequences of this sample code for an identical CDR3. The rearrangement joins TRBV6-5 to TRBJ1-6, with a tentative D call TRBD1 (6 bases). Trimming took 0 bases from V and 7 from J, leaving 7 bases between them. This CDR3 has 14 amino acids. Germline V gives CDR1 MNHEY, CDR2 SVGAGI. The CDR3 spells CASSYSGQNSPLHF. CDR3 in DNA: TGTGCCAGCAGTTACTCAGGACAGAATTCACCCCTCCACTTT.

V usage is TRBV18 and J usage is TRBJ1-3; weak D call: TRBD1 (5 bases). The CDR3 is 14 residues long. Germline CDR1 KGHSH, CDR2 LQKENI. Between the trimmed V and J ends, which lost 2 bases and 2 bases, there was a span of 7 bases. The CDR3 is CASSPTGAGNTIYF. The CDR3 DNA reads TGTGCCAGCTCACCAACGGGGGCTGGAAACACCATATATTTT.

The chain carries TRBV11-2 and TRBJ2-7, with 9 positions matching TRBD1. Trimming at V came to 6 bases and at J to 6 bases, leaving 9 bases not matched to a gene. Germline V gene data show CDR1 as SGHAT and CDR2 as FQNNGV. The CDR3 is made up of 14 amino acids. The CDR3 here is CASRDGTGSIEQYF. CDR3 sequence (DNA): TGTGCCAGCAGGGATGGGACAGGGTCGATCGAGCAGTACTTC. Full variable domain (outside the CDR3, taken from reference TRBV11-2 and TRBJ2-7): EAGVAQSPRYKIIEKRQSVAFWCNPISGHATLYWYQQILGQGPKLLIQFQNNGVVDDSQLPKDRFSAERLKGVDSTLKIQPAKLEDSAVYLCASRDGTGSIEQYFGPGTRLTVT.

The J gene is TRBJ2-5, the V gene TRBV9; either TRBD1 or TRBD2 may fit D (5 bases each). The CDR3 covers 14 residues. The germline V gene has CDR1 SGDLS and CDR2 YYNGEE. The V end was cut by 0 bases, the J end by 5 bases, with 11 bases between. DNA of the CDR3: TGTGCCAGCAGCGTAGTTGGGGGACGGGAGACCCAGTACTTC. It specifies CASSVVGGRETQYF.

This chain uses TRBV6-5 with TRBJ2-7, with D tentatively TRBD2 (7 bases). CDR1 and CDR2 from the germline V gene are MNHEY and SVGAGI. This CDR3 comprises 11 residues. Trimming left V 10 bases short and J 6 bases short, with 13 bases between. The CDR3 spells CATLRGGEQYF. CDR3 in DNA: TGTGCCACCCTGAGGGGGGGCGAGCAGTACTTC.

The chain is built from TRBV18 and TRBJ1-2; 8 nucleotides align to TRBD1. Per the germline V gene, CDR1 is KGHSH and CDR2 is LQKENI. The CDR3 is made up of 13 amino acids. Trimming cost V 6 bases and J 5 bases; bases outside gene matches: 5. Here the CDR3 reads CASSQGQDYGYTF. The CDR3 DNA sequence: TGTGCCAGCTCGCAGGGACAGGATTATGGCTACACCTTC.

The chain recombines TRBV27 with TRBJ1-1; D is uncertain. With 5 bases removed from V and 6 bases from J, the gap between germline ends came to 22 bases. There are 16 residues in the CDR3. CDR1 and CDR2 from the germline V gene are MNHEY and SMNVEV (reference sequence). The CDR3: CASSRRHAGAVSEAFF. In nucleotides, the CDR3 is TGTGCCAGCAGTCGGCGCCACGCGGGAGCCGTGTCTGAAGCTTTCTTT.

The V gene is TRBV6-4, the J gene TRBJ2-1, with TRBD2 matching 13 bases. Germline CDR1 and CDR2: MRHNA and SNTAGT. The J segment lost 5 bases and the V segment lost 2 bases, leaving 0 bases of the junction unmatched. This CDR3 is 15 amino acids long. The CDR3 DNA is TGTGCCAGCAGTGACGGACTAGCGGGGGACAATGAGCAGTTCTTC. Translating it yields CASSDGLAGDNEQFF.

This chain links TRBV4-1 with TRBJ2-1; 11 bases map to TRBD2. CDR3 size: 16 residues. Germline V lookup: CDR1 MGHRA, CDR2 YSYEKL. J lost 7 bases, V lost 2 bases, and 7 bases had no gene match. The CDR3 sequence is CASSQRTSGGPNEQFF. The CDR3 region has the DNA TGCGCCAGCAGCCAACGAACTAGCGGGGGCCCTAATGAGCAGTTCTTC.

In the case of this clone: The junction departs from germline at one end; a sequencing error may be responsible. The rearrangement links TRBV14 to TRBJ1-2; the D gene is possibly TRBD1 (5 bases). This CDR3 contains 13 residues. Looked up from germline, CDR1 is SGHDN and CDR2 is FVKESK. For the CDR3, the DNA is TGTGCCAGCTCGGCAGGGACTAATTATGGCTACACCTTC. Translation gives CASSAGTNYGYTF. The full variable domain, its missing parts supplied by reference TRBV14 and TRBJ1-2, is EAGVTQFPSHSVIEKGQTVTLRCDPISGHDNLYWYRRVMGKEIKFLLHFVKESKQDESGMPNNRFLAERTGGTYSTLKVQPAELEDSGVYFCASSAGTNYGYTFGSGTRLTVV.

The rearrangement links TRBV11-3 to TRBJ2-3, with no clear D. The CDR3 totals 13 residues. CDR1 and CDR2 (germline): SGHNT, YENEEA. Trimming left V 3 bases short and J 2 bases short, with 6 bases between. CDR3 in amino acids: CASSFHTTDTQYF. For the CDR3, the DNA is TGTGCCAGCAGCTTCCACACCACAGATACGCAGTATTTT.

This clone appeared once. The V gene is TRBV5-4, the J gene TRBJ1-3; D is perhaps TRBD1 (5 bases). Germline CDR1 is SGHNT and CDR2 is YYREEE (reference sequence). Trimming took 5 bases from V and 2 from J, leaving 11 bases between them. The CDR3 loop spans 14 amino acids. The CDR3 nucleotides are TGTGCCAGCAGTGTCAGGGAAGCTGGAAACACCATATATTTT. Amino acid sequence: CASSVREAGNTIYF. Using reference TRBV5-4 and TRBJ1-3 for the parts outside the CDR3, the full variable domain is ETGVTQSPTHLIKTRGQQVTLRCSSQSGHNTVSWYQQALGQGPQFIFQYYREEENGRGNFPPRFSGLQFPNYSSELNVNALELDDSALYLCASSVREAGNTIYFGEGSWLTVV.

V gene TRBV4-1 combines with J gene TRBJ1-4; 8 bases are a match to TRBD1. The CDR3 loop spans 18 amino acids. J lost 6 bases, V lost 4 bases, and 16 bases had no gene match. Germline lookup yields CDR1 MGHRA and CDR2 YSYEKL. The CDR3 nucleotides read TGCGCCAGCAGCCGGGAACCTCGGGTCGGGACAGGATATGAAAAACTGTTTTTT. It specifies CASSREPRVGTGYEKLFF.

This clone was picked up one time. The chain carries TRBV7-9 and TRBJ2-2; D is possibly TRBD2 (6 bases). The CDR3 has 15 residues. With 1 base removed from V and 6 bases from J, the gap between germline ends came to 12 bases. Germline V gene sequence: CDR1 SEHNR, CDR2 FQNEAQ (reference sequence). Written as DNA, the CDR3 is TGTGCCAGCAGCTTAGGGGGGAGGCTCCCCGGGGAGCTGTTTTTT. It specifies CASSLGGRLPGELFF.

This clone has just one count. V gene TRBV5-4 combines with J gene TRBJ2-2; 7 bases agree with TRBD2. Looked up from germline, CDR1 is SGHNT and CDR2 is YYREEE (reference sequence). J lost 5 bases, V lost 4 bases, and 8 bases had no gene match. The CDR3 contains 15 residues. The DNA for the CDR3 is TGTGCCAGCAGCAGTCCGGGGGGAGAGACCGGGGAGCTGTTTTTT. Encoded protein: CASSSPGGETGELFF.

The chain carries TRBV28 and TRBJ1-5; D gene uncertain. The CDR3 is 17 amino acids. The V and J ends lost 4 bases and 0 bases respectively, with 16 bases between them. Per the germline V gene, CDR1 is MDHEN and CDR2 is SYDVKM. CDR3: CASSSRAALYSNQPQHF. CDR3 sequence (DNA): TGTGCCAGCAGTTCCCGGGCGGCCCTATATAGCAATCAGCCCCAGCATTTT. Full variable domain (rest looked up from reference TRBV28 and TRBJ1-5): DVKVTQSSRYLVKRTGEKVFLECVQDMDHENMFWYRQDPGLGLRLIYFSYDVKMKEKGDIPEGYSVSREKKERFSLILESASTNQTSMYLCASSSRAALYSNQPQHFGDGTRLSIL.

The chain carries TRBV7-2 and TRBJ1-5; perhaps TRBD1 as D (5 bases). Germline CDR1 is SGHTA and CDR2 is FQGNSA. The CDR3 length is 14 residues. The V end was cut by 7 bases, the J end by 5 bases, with 15 bases between. This CDR3 reads CASNTRGFDQPQHF. CDR3 nucleotides: TGTGCCAGCAATACGAGGGGTTTCGATCAGCCCCAGCATTTT.

This chain links TRBV9 with TRBJ1-6; D ambiguous. The V gene lost 4 bases and the J gene lost 0 bases, with 14 bases spanning the gap. Germline CDR1 reads SGDLS; CDR2 reads YYNGEE. The CDR3 contains 17 residues. CDR3 bases: TGTGCCAGCAGCCCCCAAACCCGGAGCTCCTATAATTCACCCCTCCACTTT. Translation: CASSPQTRSSYNSPLHF. The full variable domain, rest sourced from reference TRBV9 and TRBJ1-6, is DSGVTQTPKHLITATGQRVTLRCSPRSGDLSVYWYQQSLDQGLQFLIQYYNGEERAKGNILERFSAQQFPDLHSELNLSSLELGDSALYFCASSPQTRSSYNSPLHFGNGTRLTVT.

The rearrangement joins TRBV5-1 to TRBJ1-1; D unresolved. V gave up 0 bases and J gave up 1 base, with 13 bases separating them. In germline, CDR1 is SGHRS, CDR2 YFSETQ. This CDR3 region has 16 residues. The CDR3 spells CASSLASRVGNTEAFF. The CDR3 region has the DNA TGCGCCAGCAGCTTGGCGTCGCGGGTCGGGAACACTGAAGCTTTCTTT.

This chain links TRBV24-1 with TRBJ1-2; 8 nucleotides match TRBD1. Germline V gives CDR1 KGHDR, CDR2 SFDVKD. The ends lost 5 bases at V and 7 bases at J; junction bases unmatched: 5. This CDR3 is built from 13 residues. CDR3 protein: CATSGRGHPGYTF. In DNA form, the CDR3 reads TGTGCCACCAGTGGCAGGGGGCACCCTGGCTACACCTTC.

The rearrangement joins TRBV11-2 to TRBJ1-1; 7 bases map to TRBD1. There are 13 residues in the CDR3. Germline lookup yields CDR1 SGHAT and CDR2 FQNNGV. The V segment lost 6 bases and the J segment 5 bases; nucleotides outside the gene matches: 6. The CDR3 DNA is TGTGCCAGCAGACCGGGACAGATAACTGAAGCTTTCTTT. It translates to CASRPGQITEAFF.

The chain links TRBV28 to TRBJ1-2; possible D gene TRBD1, 5 bases. The germline CDR1 and CDR2 sequences are MDHEN and SYDVKM. CDR3 length: 13 amino acids. V was pared by 7 bases and J by 8 bases, with 17 bases between. The CDR3 sequence: CASTPFGGRGYTF. CDR3 nucleotide sequence: TGTGCCAGCACCCCGTTCGGGGGTCGGGGCTACACCTTC.